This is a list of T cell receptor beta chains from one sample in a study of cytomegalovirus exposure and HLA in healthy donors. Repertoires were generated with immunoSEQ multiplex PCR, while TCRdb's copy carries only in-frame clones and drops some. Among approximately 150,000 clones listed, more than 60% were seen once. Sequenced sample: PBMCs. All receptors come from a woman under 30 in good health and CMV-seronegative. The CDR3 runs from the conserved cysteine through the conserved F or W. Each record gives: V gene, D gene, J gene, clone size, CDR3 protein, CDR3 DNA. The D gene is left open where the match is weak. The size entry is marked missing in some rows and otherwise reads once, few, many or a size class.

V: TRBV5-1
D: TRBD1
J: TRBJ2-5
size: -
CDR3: CASSNTGVQETQYF
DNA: TGCGCCAGCAGTAACACAGGGGTACAAGAGACCCAGTACTTC

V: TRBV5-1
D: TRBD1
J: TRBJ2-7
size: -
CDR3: CASSWTGAGEQYF
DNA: TGCGCCAGCAGTTGGACAGGGGCGGGGGAGCAGTACTTC

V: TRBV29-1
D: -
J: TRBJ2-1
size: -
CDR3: CSVERGGNEQFF
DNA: TGCAGCGTTGAACGAGGAGGGAATGAGCAGTTCTTC

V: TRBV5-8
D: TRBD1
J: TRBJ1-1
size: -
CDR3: CASSLAGQATTEAFF
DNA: TGTGCCAGCAGCTTGGCGGGACAGGCGACTACTGAAGCTTTCTTT

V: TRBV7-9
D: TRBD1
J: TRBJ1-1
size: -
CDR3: CASSLGDRVNTEAFF
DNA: TGTGCCAGCAGCTTAGGGGACAGAGTGAACACTGAAGCTTTCTTT

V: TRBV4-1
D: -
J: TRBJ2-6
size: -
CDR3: CASSDQASGANVLTF
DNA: TGCGCCAGCAGCGATCAGGCTTCTGGGGCCAACGTCCTGACTTTC

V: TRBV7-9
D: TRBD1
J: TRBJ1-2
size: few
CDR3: CASSTRTGMDGGYTF
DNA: TGTGCCAGCAGCACCCGGACAGGGATGGATGGTGGCTACACCTTC

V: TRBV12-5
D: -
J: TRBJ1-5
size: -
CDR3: CASGIGVANQPQHF
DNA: TGTGCTAGTGGTATAGGGGTGGCCAATCAGCCCCAGCATTTT

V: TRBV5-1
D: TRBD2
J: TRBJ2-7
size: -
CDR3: CASSLAASGKGTYEQYF
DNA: TGCGCCAGCAGCTTGGCGGCTAGCGGGAAGGGAACCTACGAGCAGTACTTC

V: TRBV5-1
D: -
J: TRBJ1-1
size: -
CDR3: CASRPATANTEAFF
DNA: TGCGCCAGCCGACCGGCGACAGCGAACACTGAAGCTTTCTTT

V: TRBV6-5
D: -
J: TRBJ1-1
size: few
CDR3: CASSYSLNTEAFF
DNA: TGTGCCAGCAGTTATTCTCTGAACACTGAAGCTTTCTTT

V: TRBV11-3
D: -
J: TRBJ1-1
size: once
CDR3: CASSLSEGTEAFF
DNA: TGTGCCAGCAGCTTATCGGAGGGGACTGAAGCTTTCTTT

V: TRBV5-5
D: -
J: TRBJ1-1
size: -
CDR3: CASSRGGNTEAFF
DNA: TGTGCCAGCAGCCGGGGGGGGAACACTGAAGCTTTCTTT

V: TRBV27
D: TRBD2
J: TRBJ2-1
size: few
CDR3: CASSASTSGSYNEQFF
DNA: TGTGCCAGCAGTGCCTCCACTAGCGGGAGTTACAATGAGCAGTTCTTC

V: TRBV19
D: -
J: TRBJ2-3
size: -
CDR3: CASSIGTYTDTQYF
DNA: TGTGCCAGTAGTATCGGGACTTACACAGATACGCAGTATTTT

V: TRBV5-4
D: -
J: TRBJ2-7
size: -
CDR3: CASSSRDMGYEQYF
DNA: TGTGCCAGCAGCTCTAGGGACATGGGCTACGAGCAGTACTTC

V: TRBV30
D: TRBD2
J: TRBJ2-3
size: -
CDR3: CAWSVGERELDTQYF
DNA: TGTGCCTGGAGTGTAGGGGAGCGGGAATTAGATACGCAGTATTTT

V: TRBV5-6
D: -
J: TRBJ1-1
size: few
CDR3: CASSVIYGGTEAFF
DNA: TGTGCCAGCAGCGTGATTTACGGAGGGACTGAAGCTTTCTTT

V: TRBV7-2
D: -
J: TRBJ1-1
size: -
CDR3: CASIPFREATEAFF
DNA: TGTGCCAGCATCCCATTCAGGGAGGCCACTGAAGCTTTCTTT

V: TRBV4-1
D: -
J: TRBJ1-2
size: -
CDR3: CASSQEGGVPYGYTF
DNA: TGCGCCAGCAGCCAAGAAGGCGGGGTCCCTTATGGCTACACCTTC

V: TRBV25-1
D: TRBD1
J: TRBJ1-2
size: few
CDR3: CATQGAGGYTF
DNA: TGTGCCACCCAGGGGGCTGGGGGCTACACCTTC

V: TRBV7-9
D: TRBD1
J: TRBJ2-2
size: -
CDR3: CASSYTSQGSYTGELFF
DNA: TGTGCCAGCAGCTATACATCACAGGGGTCGTACACCGGGGAGCTGTTTTTT

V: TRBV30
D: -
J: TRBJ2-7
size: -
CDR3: CAWSVSLYYEQYF
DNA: TGTGCCTGGAGTGTGTCTTTATACTACGAGCAGTACTTC

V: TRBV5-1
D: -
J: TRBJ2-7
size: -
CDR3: CASSWTTDTYEQYF
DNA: TGCGCCAGCAGCTGGACGACAGATACCTACGAGCAGTACTTC

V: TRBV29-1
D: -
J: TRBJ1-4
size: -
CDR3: CSAIEGGPNEKLFF
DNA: TGCAGCGCCATAGAGGGCGGGCCTAATGAAAAACTGTTTTTT

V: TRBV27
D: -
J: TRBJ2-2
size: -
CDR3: CASRPPGGGANTGELFF
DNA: TGTGCCAGCAGGCCTCCCGGAGGTGGAGCGAACACCGGGGAGCTGTTTTTT

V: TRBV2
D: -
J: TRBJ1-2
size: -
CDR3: CASIGGHSIGYTF
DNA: TGTGCCAGCATAGGAGGGCACTCCATCGGCTACACCTTC

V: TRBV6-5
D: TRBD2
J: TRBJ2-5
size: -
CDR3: CASSTGRRETQYF
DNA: TGTGCCAGCAGTACCGGGAGGAGAGAGACCCAGTACTTC

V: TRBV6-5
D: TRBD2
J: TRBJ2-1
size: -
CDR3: CASSYSKWTSSEQFF
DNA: TGTGCCAGCAGTTACTCGAAATGGACTAGCAGCGAGCAGTTCTTC

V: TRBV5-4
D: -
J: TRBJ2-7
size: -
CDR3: CASSLDTNSYEQYF
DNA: TGTGCCAGCAGCTTGGACACCAACTCCTACGAGCAGTACTTC

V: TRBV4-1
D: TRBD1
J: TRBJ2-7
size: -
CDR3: CASSQRQGRDEQYF
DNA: TGCGCCAGCAGCCAAAGACAGGGAAGGGACGAGCAGTACTTC

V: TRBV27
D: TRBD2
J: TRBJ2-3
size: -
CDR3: CASSILAGAGDTQYF
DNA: TGTGCCAGCAGTATACTAGCGGGAGCGGGAGATACGCAGTATTTT

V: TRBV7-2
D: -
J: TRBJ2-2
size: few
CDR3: CASSFRTGGELFF
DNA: TGTGCCAGCAGCTTCCGAACCGGCGGGGAGCTGTTTTTT

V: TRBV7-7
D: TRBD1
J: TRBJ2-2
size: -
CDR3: CASMDRGVTGELFF
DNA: TGTGCCAGCATGGACAGGGGCGTAACCGGGGAGCTGTTTTTT

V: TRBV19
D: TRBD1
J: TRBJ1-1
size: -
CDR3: CASSPGGQLEAFF
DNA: TGTGCCAGTAGTCCCGGGGGACAGCTTGAAGCTTTCTTT

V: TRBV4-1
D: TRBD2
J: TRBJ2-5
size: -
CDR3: CASSQGRVASPSSGSVETQYF
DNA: TGCGCCAGCAGCCAAGGCCGGGTAGCCTCCCCTAGCAGCGGGAGTGTGGAGACCCAGTACTTC

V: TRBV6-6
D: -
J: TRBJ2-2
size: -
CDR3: CASSVSGPGELFF
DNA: TGTGCCAGCAGTGTTAGCGGACCCGGGGAGCTGTTTTTT

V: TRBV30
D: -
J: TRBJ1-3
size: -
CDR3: CAWSVQRGPSGNTIYF
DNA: TGTGCCTGGAGTGTACAAAGGGGTCCCTCTGGAAACACCATATATTTT

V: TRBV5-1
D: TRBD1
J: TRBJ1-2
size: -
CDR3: CASSFQTGWGYTF
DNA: TGCGCCAGCAGCTTTCAGACAGGGTGGGGCTACACCTTC

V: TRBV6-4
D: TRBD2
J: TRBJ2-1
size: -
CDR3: CASSGTSGSNEQFF
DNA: TGTGCCAGCAGTGGGACTAGCGGGAGCAATGAGCAGTTCTTC

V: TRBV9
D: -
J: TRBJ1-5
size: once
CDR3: CASSAGLSGGNQPQHF
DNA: TGTGCCAGCAGCGCAGGTCTAAGTGGCGGCAATCAGCCCCAGCATTTT

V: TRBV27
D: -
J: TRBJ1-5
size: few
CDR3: CASNDRIGEPQHF
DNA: TGTGCCAGCAACGACAGGATTGGTGAGCCCCAGCATTTT

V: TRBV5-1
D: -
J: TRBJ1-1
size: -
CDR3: CASSTGTIMNTEAFF
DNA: TGCGCCAGCAGCACCGGGACAATCATGAACACTGAAGCTTTCTTT

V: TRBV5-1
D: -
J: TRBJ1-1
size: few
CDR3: CASSKAPQGRDTEAFF
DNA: TGCGCCAGCAGCAAAGCCCCACAAGGGAGGGACACTGAAGCTTTCTTT

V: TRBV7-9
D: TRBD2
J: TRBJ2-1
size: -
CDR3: CASSLGGGGYNEQFF
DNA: TGTGCCAGCAGCTTAGGTGGCGGGGGGTACAATGAGCAGTTCTTC

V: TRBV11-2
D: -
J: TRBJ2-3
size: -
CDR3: CASSWIQGRGLDTQYF
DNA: TGTGCCAGCAGCTGGATACAGGGTAGAGGGTTGGATACGCAGTATTTT

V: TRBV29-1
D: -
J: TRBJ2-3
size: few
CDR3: CSVEQGTDTQYF
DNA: TGCAGCGTTGAACAGGGAACAGATACGCAGTATTTT

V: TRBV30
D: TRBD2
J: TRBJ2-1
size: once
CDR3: CAWRPTDGTKYNEQFF
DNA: TGTGCCTGGAGACCAACCGACGGGACTAAATACAATGAGCAGTTCTTC

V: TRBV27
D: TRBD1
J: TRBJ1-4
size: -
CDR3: CASSFKSPGQIMEKLFF
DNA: TGTGCCAGCAGTTTTAAGTCCCCGGGACAGATTATGGAGAAACTGTTTTTT

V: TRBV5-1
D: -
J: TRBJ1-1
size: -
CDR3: CASSLGQTNTEAFF
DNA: TGCGCCAGCAGCTTGGGACAGACGAACACTGAAGCTTTCTTT

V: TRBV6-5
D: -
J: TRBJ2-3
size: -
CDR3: CASSYAAGHTDTQYF
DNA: TGTGCCAGCAGTTACGCGGCGGGGCACACAGATACGCAGTATTTT

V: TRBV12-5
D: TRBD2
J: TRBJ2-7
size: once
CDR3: CASGLGFTGLAAYEQYF
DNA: TGTGCTAGTGGTTTAGGGTTCACGGGACTAGCGGCCTACGAGCAGTACTTC

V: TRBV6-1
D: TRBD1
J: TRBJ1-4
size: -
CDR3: CASSPVEGAPEKLFF
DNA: TGTGCCAGCAGTCCCGTGGAGGGGGCGCCGGAAAAACTGTTTTTT

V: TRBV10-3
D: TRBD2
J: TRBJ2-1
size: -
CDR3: CAISESSASGRNEQFF
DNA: TGTGCCATCAGTGAGTCATCGGCTAGCGGGAGGAATGAGCAGTTCTTC

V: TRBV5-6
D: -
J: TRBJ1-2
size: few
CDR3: CASSLVSGSGYTF
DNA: TGTGCCAGCAGCTTGGTATCGGGATCCGGCTACACCTTC

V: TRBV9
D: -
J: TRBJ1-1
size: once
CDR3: CASSVRGGSPAFF
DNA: TGTGCCAGCAGCGTAAGGGGAGGGAGCCCAGCTTTCTTT

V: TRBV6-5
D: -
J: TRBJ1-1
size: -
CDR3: CASSYSRGGGTEAFF
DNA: TGTGCCAGCAGTTACTCCCGGGGAGGAGGCACTGAAGCTTTCTTT